This is a list of T cell receptor beta chains from one sample in a study of blood T cell repertoires in COVID-19. Sequenced by immunoSEQ multiplex PCR; TCRdb stores in-frame clones only, minus some. Among about 150,000 clones listed, roughly 87% were seen once. Sequencing used peripheral blood. These receptors all come from a woman in her fifties or sixties with active or convalescent COVID-19. CDR3s include the opening cysteine and the closing phenylalanine or tryptophan. The D gene is left open where the match is weak. Clone sizes are given selectively: once, few, many, or a class where the clone is expanded.

TRBV19,TRBJ1-6,TRBD1,.,TGTGCCAGTGACAGGGGGCAGGATAATTCACCCCTCCACTTT,CASDRGQDNSPLHF
TRBV19,TRBJ2-7,.,once,TGTGCCAGTAGTACCCACGACCGGGATTGGGGCTACGAGCAGTACTTC,CASSTHDRDWGYEQYF
TRBV11-2,TRBJ1-2,.,.,TGTGCCAGCAGCTTAGACGGTGATATCTCTAACTATGGCTACACCTTC,CASSLDGDISNYGYTF
TRBV19,TRBJ1-2,.,.,TGTGCCAGTAGTATTTCAACTCAAATATCTAACTATGGCTACACCTTC,CASSISTQISNYGYTF
TRBV6-6,TRBJ2-7,TRBD1,.,TGTGCCAGCATCAAGGCCGGGACAGGGTCGGGGGAGCAGTACTTC,CASIKAGTGSGEQYF
TRBV10-3,TRBJ2-3,.,once,TGTGCCATCAGTGCCAGCGGAGATACGCAGTATTTT,CAISASGDTQYF
TRBV9,TRBJ1-2,TRBD1,.,TGTGCCAGCAGCCCACAGAACAGGGGTGGGGTGGGTGGCTACACCTTC,CASSPQNRGGVGGYTF
TRBV6-2/TRBV6-3,TRBJ1-5,TRBD1,.,TGTGCCAGCAGTTACCAGGGACAGTTTAGCAATCAGCCCCAGCATTTT,CASSYQGQFSNQPQHF
TRBV29-1,TRBJ2-1,.,.,TGCAGCGCCCGGGACACCAATGAGCAGTTCTTC,CSARDTNEQFF
TRBV9,TRBJ1-2,TRBD1,once,TGTGCCAGCAGCGCCTTGACAGGGGATGTCTCTGGCTACACCTTC,CASSALTGDVSGYTF
TRBV10-3,TRBJ1-3,.,.,TGTGCCATCAGTGAGGGTTGGGCCTTATATTTT,CAISEGWALYF
TRBV24-1,TRBJ1-5,.,.,TGTGCCACCAGTGATACAGGCTACAATCAGCCCCAGCATTTT,CATSDTGYNQPQHF
TRBV4-1,TRBJ1-3,TRBD1,.,TGCGCCAGCAGCCAATTACCGGGACAGGGAAACACCATATATTTT,CASSQLPGQGNTIYF
TRBV10-3,TRBJ2-7,TRBD1,.,TGTGCCATCAGTGGTACAGGGGGCACCCCAGGCGAGCAGTACTTC,CAISGTGGTPGEQYF
TRBV18,TRBJ1-5,TRBD1,.,TGTGCCAGCTCACCACAGGGACAGGATGGGCCCCAGCATTTT,CASSPQGQDGPQHF
TRBV2,TRBJ1-4,TRBD1,.,TGTGCCAGCAAACCGGGACAGGGGAATGGAAAACTGTTTTTT,CASKPGQGNGKLFF
TRBV27,TRBJ1-4,.,.,TGTGCCAGCAGTTTCGGAGCCAACAATGAAAAACTGTTTTTT,CASSFGANNEKLFF
TRBV10-3,TRBJ2-7,.,.,TGTGCCATCAGTGAGACCGGGGAGCAGTACTTC,CAISETGEQYF
TRBV7-9,TRBJ1-3,.,few,TGTGCCAGCAGCCCTATTCCAAGCTCTGGAAACACCATATATTTT,CASSPIPSSGNTIYF
TRBV10-3,TRBJ2-4,TRBD2,.,TGTGCCATCAGTGAAACTAGCGGGGGCCAAAACATTCAGTACTTC,CAISETSGGQNIQYF
TRBV7-9,TRBJ1-2,TRBD1,few,TGTGCCAGCAGCTTAGGTCAGGGGGCGGTCGGCTACACCTTC,CASSLGQGAVGYTF
TRBV18,TRBJ2-4,TRBD1,.,TGTGCCAGCTCCCCGGGACAGGAGGACATTCAGTACTTC,CASSPGQEDIQYF
TRBV19,TRBJ2-6,.,.,TGTGCCAGTAGTCCCCAGGGATTGGCTGGGGCCAACGTCCTGACTTTC,CASSPQGLAGANVLTF
TRBV10-3,TRBJ2-7,TRBD1,.,TGTGCCATCAGGGATCAGCTTAGGACAGGGGAATACTACGAGCAGTACTTC,CAIRDQLRTGEYYEQYF
TRBV3-1/TRBV3-2,TRBJ1-2,.,.,TGTGCCAGCAGCCAAGGCCGCAGGGCCTTAGGCTACACCTTC,CASSQGRRALGYTF
TRBV6-2/TRBV6-3,TRBJ2-4,TRBD1,once,TGTGCCAGCAGCCTTTACAGGGGTGAAAACATTCAGTACTTC,CASSLYRGENIQYF
TRBV12-3/TRBV12-4,TRBJ2-7,.,.,TGTGCCAGCAGTTTAGAAGGGGACGAGCAGTACTTC,CASSLEGDEQYF
TRBV11-2,TRBJ1-2,TRBD1,.,TGTGCCAGCAGGACAGGGGGCGCCGCCGTTGGCGGCTACACCTTC,CASRTGGAAVGGYTF
TRBV4-3,TRBJ2-7,TRBD1,.,TGCGCCAGCAGCCGGGACAGGGGACTCAGCTCCTACGAGCAGTACTTC,CASSRDRGLSSYEQYF
TRBV10-3,TRBJ1-1,TRBD1,.,TGTGCCATCAGTGGGGGACAGACTGGGGCTTTCTTT,CAISGGQTGAFF
TRBV7-7,TRBJ1-2,.,.,TGTGCTAGCAGCCCAGGGCTAAAACAGGGATGTAACGACTATGGCTACACCTTC,CASSPGLKQGCNDYGYTF
TRBV30,TRBJ2-5,.,.,TGTGCCTGGAGTCCCTTAGGGCGGGGAGTAGGAGAGACCCAGTACTTC,CAWSPLGRGVGETQYF
TRBV4-1,TRBJ1-1,.,.,TGCGCCAGCAGCCACACCTCCTGGGAGACCCGTGAAGCTTTCTTT,CASSHTSWETREAFF
TRBV7-9,TRBJ2-2,TRBD1,few,TGTGCCAGCAGCTTCAGACAGGGGGACACCGGGGAGCTGTTTTTT,CASSFRQGDTGELFF
TRBV5-6,TRBJ1-3,.,.,TGTGCCAGCAGCTTGCAGGGGCACTCTGGAAACACCATATATTTT,CASSLQGHSGNTIYF
TRBV27,TRBJ2-7,.,.,TGTGCCAGCAGTTTTCGGGGATTTAACTCCGAGCAGTACTTC,CASSFRGFNSEQYF
TRBV19,TRBJ1-1,.,.,TGTGCCAGTAGTATAGCCGCAGGGGTTGAAGCTTTCTTT,CASSIAAGVEAFF
TRBV5-8,TRBJ1-5,.,.,TGTGCCAGCAGCGCGGGACGGATCAATCAGCCCCAGCATTTT,CASSAGRINQPQHF
TRBV5-6,TRBJ1-2,TRBD1,.,TGTGCCAGCAGCCCTTCCGGACAGGGCGGCTATGGCTACACCTTC,CASSPSGQGGYGYTF
TRBV20-1,TRBJ2-3,.,.,TGCAGTGCTGGTGGGGAGGCTCCACGTAATACGCAGTATTTT,CSAGGEAPRNTQYF
TRBV7-2,TRBJ1-5,TRBD1,few,TGTGCCAGCAGCCTCACAGGGGTCAATCAGCCCCAGCATTTT,CASSLTGVNQPQHF
TRBV4-3,TRBJ1-2,.,.,TGCGCCAGCAGCCAAGATCTTAACTATGGCTACACCTTC,CASSQDLNYGYTF
TRBV19,TRBJ2-2,TRBD1,once,TGTGCCAGTAGTATGGACAGGGGAAACACCGGGGAGCTGTTTTTT,CASSMDRGNTGELFF
TRBV4-3,TRBJ2-5,.,.,TGCGCCAGCAGCCAAGATTGGGCGGGGGAGACCCAGTACTTC,CASSQDWAGETQYF
TRBV27,TRBJ2-7,.,.,TGTGCCAGCAGTTTAGGGAGAGGGGGAGATAAGCAGTACTTC,CASSLGRGGDKQYF
TRBV2,TRBJ2-7,.,.,TGTGCCAGCCGACTCAACGCCGGCTACGAGCAGTACTTC,CASRLNAGYEQYF
TRBV19,TRBJ2-3,TRBD2,.,TGTGCCAGTAGTATCGGTAGCGGGGGGGCCATCTCAGATACGCAGTATTTT,CASSIGSGGAISDTQYF
TRBV5-1,TRBJ2-5,TRBD2,few,TGCGCCAGCAGCTTGGTGGTCCGGGGGGGCGGTGAGACCCAGTACTTC,CASSLVVRGGGETQYF
TRBV7-4,TRBJ1-5,.,.,TGTGCCAGCAGCGTCCACCCGGGACAACGGGTGAGGATAGGCAATCAGCCCCAGCATTTT,CASSVHPGQRVRIGNQPQHF
TRBV7-8,TRBJ2-1,TRBD2,.,TGTGCCAGCAGCTTAAGACTAGCGGGGGCGCCTTACAATGAGCAGTTCTTC,CASSLRLAGAPYNEQFF
TRBV4-1,TRBJ2-1,TRBD1,.,TGCGCCAGCAGCCGGACAGGAGCCGGCTTCAATGAGCAGTTCTTC,CASSRTGAGFNEQFF
TRBV2,TRBJ1-2,.,.,TGTGCCAGCAGTGAAGAAGGCAGGGGCCGACCCTATGGCTACACCTTC,CASSEEGRGRPYGYTF